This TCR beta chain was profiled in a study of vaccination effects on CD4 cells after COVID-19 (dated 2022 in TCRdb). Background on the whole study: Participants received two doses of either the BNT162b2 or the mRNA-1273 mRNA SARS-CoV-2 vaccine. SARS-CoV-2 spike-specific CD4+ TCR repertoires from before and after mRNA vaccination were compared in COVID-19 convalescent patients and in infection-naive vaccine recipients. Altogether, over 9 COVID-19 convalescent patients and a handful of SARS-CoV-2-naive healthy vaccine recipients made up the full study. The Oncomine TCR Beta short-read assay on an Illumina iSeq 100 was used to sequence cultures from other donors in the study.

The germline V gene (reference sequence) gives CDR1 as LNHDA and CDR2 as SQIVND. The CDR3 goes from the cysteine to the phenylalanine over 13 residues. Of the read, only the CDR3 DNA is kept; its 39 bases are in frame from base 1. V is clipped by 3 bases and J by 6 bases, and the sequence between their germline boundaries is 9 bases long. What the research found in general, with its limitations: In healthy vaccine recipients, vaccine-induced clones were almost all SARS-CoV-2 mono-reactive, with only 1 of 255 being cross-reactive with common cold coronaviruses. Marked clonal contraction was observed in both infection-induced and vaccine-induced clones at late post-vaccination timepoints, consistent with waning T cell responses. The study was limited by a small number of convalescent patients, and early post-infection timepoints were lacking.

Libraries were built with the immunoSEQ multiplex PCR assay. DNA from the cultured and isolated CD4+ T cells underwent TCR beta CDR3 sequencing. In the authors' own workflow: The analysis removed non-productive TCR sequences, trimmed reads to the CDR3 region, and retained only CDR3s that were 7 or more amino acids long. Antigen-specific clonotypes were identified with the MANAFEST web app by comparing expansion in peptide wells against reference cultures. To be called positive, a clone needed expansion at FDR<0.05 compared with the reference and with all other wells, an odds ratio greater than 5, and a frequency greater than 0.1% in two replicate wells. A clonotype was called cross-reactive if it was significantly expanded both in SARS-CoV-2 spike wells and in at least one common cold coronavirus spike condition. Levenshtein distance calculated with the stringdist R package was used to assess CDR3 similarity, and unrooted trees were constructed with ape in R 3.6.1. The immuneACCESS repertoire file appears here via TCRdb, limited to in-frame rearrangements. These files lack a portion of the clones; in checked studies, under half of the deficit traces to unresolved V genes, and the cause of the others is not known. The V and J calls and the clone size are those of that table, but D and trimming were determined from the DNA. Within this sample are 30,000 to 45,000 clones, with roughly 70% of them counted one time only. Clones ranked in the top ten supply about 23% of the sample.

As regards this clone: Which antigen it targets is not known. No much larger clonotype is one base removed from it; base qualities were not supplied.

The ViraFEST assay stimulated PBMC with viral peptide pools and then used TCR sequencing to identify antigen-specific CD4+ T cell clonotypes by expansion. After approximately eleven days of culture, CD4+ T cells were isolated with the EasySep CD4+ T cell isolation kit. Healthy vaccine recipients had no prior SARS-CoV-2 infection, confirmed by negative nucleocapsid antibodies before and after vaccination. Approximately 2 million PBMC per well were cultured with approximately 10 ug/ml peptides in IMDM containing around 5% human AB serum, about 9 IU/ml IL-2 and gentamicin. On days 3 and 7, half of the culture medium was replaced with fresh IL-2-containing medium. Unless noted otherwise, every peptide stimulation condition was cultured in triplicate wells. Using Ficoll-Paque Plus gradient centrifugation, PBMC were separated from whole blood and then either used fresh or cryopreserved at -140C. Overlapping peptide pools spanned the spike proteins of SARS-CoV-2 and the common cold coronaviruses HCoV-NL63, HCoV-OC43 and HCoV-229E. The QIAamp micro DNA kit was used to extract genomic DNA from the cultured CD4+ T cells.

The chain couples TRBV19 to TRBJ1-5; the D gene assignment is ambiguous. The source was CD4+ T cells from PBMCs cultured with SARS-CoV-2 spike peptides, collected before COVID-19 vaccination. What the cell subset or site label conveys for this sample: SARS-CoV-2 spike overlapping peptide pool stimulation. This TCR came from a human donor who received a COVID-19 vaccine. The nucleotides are TGTGCCAGTAGTATTGATCGGACTCAGCCCCAGCATTTT. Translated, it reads CASSIDRTQPQHF.